Shown below are 27 T cell receptor beta chains from a single sample sequenced in a study of cytomegalovirus exposure and HLA in healthy donors. Use of 60 Vbeta and 13 Jbeta primers characterized the PCR. The repertoire was sequenced with immunoSEQ multiplex PCR; TCRdb's copy has only in-frame clones and lacks some. The profile shows around 67,000 clones, 55% to 70% of them singletons. The sample comprised PBMCs. These receptor sequences come from a woman aged 45-60 years in good health and CMV-seronegative.

The chain recombines TRBV5-1 with TRBJ2-2; TRBD2 matches at 10 bases. CDR3 length equals 16 residues. Germline lookup yields CDR1 SGHRS and CDR2 YFSETQ. J gave up 5 bases and V 3 bases, and 7 bases lay outside the gene matches. CDR3 in amino acids: CASSSLAGGGTGELFF. CDR3 DNA: TGCGCCAGCAGCTCCTTAGCGGGAGGTGGGACCGGGGAGCTGTTTTTT.

As DNA, the CDR3 is TGTGCCAGCAGCCCCTCCGTCACTAGCGGGATGACGTACTTC. It encodes CASSPSVTSGMTYF. The V gene is TRBV7-2, the J gene TRBJ2-5; TRBD2 agrees at 10 bases. This CDR3 region has 14 residues. CDR1 and CDR2 (germline): SGHTA, FQGNSA. V shed 5 bases and J 13 bases; nucleotides not matched to a gene: 13.

The V and J genes are TRBV15 and TRBJ1-1; TRBD1 aligns across 9 bases. This CDR3 comprises 14 residues. V trimming: 4 bases; J trimming: 4 bases; junction bases outside the gene matches: 4. Germline CDR1 is LNHNV and CDR2 is YYDKDF (reference sequence). The CDR3 DNA reads TGTGCCACCAGCATCGACAGGGGGATCACTGAAGCTTTCTTT. Amino acids: CATSIDRGITEAFF.

The chain uses TRBV10-1 and TRBJ1-3; the match to TRBD1 covers 7 bases. The CDR3 sequence is 15 residues long. In germline, CDR1 is WNHNN, CDR2 SYGVQD (reference sequence). Trimming at V came to 2 bases and at J to 3 bases, leaving 4 bases not matched to a gene. CDR3 sequence (DNA): TGCGCCAGCAGTGAGGTCAGGGGGAGTGGAAACACCATATATTTT. Amino acids: CASSEVRGSGNTIYF.

This clone is labeled as medium-sized (0.01 to 0.1%). This CDR3 is CASGPLLSGDTQYF. The DNA for the CDR3 is TGTGCTAGTGGTCCTCTTTTGAGCGGCGATACGCAGTATTTT. The J gene is TRBJ2-3, the V gene TRBV12-5; weak D call: TRBD2 (5 bases). The germline V gene encodes CDR1 LGHNT and CDR2 FRNRAP. The CDR3 is made up of 14 amino acids. The V and J ends lost 5 bases and 6 bases respectively, with 15 bases between them.

The V and J genes are TRBV18 and TRBJ2-3; weak D call: TRBD1 (6 bases). This CDR3 has 14 residues. In germline, CDR1 is KGHSH, CDR2 LQKENI. Trimming left V 4 bases short and J 3 bases short, with 11 bases between. The DNA for the CDR3 is TGTGCCAGCTCACGGACAGCGCTTACAGATACGCAGTATTTT. Translation gives CASSRTALTDTQYF.

This chain links TRBV7-9 with TRBJ1-1; D uncertain. This CDR3 comprises 13 residues. CDR1 SEHNR and CDR2 FQNEAQ come from the germline V gene (reference sequence). Deletions cut 7 bases from V and 1 base from J, with 10 bases between. The CDR3 DNA sequence: TGTGCCAGCACCCTGTCAGAGAACACTGAAGCTTTCTTT. Translated: CASTLSENTEAFF.

The chain recombines TRBV10-3 with TRBJ1-5; tentatively, D is TRBD1 (6 bases). The ends were cut back, 5 bases at V and 3 bases at J, with 11 bases in the middle. CDR1 and CDR2 from the germline V gene are ENHRY and SYGVKD. The CDR3 consists of 14 residues. CDR3 bases: TGTGCCATCAGTATTGGACAGTACAATCAGCCCCAGCATTTT. Amino acid sequence: CAISIGQYNQPQHF.

The chain recombines TRBV7-2 with TRBJ2-4; TRBD1 matches at 8 bases. The CDR3 consists of 15 residues. Germline V CDR1 and CDR2: SGHTA, FQGNSA. Trimming cost V 4 bases and J 7 bases; bases outside gene matches: 9. DNA for the CDR3: TGTGCCAGCAGCTCTCGACAGGGGATAGTGAACATTCAGTACTTC. Encoded protein: CASSSRQGIVNIQYF.

The genes are TRBV4-1 and TRBJ2-3; 10 bases align to TRBD2. Germline lookup yields CDR1 MGHRA and CDR2 YSYEKL. The CDR3 covers 16 residues. With V trimmed by 5 bases and J by 3 bases, 8 bases remained unmatched. The CDR3 is CASSYSTSGTTDTQYF. The CDR3, as DNA: TGCGCCAGCAGCTATTCTACTAGCGGGACAACAGATACGCAGTATTTT.

This clone has a single count. The chain couples TRBV9 to TRBJ2-2, with 13 nucleotides matching TRBD2. The CDR3 totals 17 residues. With 4 bases clipped from V and 7 bases from J, the junction kept 10 bases outside the gene matches. Germline V gene lookup returns CDR1 SGDLS and CDR2 YYNGEE. The CDR3 DNA reads as TGTGCCAGCAGCCCCCGGACTAGCGGGAGCTTGGGCGGGGAGCTGTTTTTT. It encodes CASSPRTSGSLGGELFF.

V and J are TRBV10-3 and TRBJ1-1; D uncertain. Germline CDR1 is ENHRY and CDR2 is SYGVKD. This CDR3 region has 15 residues. V gave up 6 bases and J gave up 1 base, with 15 bases separating them. The CDR3 spells CAIRSPGVANTEAFF. CDR3 coding DNA: TGTGCCATCAGGTCACCCGGGGTGGCGAACACTGAAGCTTTCTTT.

Only a few counts were recorded for this clone. The chain is built from TRBV2 and TRBJ2-3; 10 nucleotides line up with TRBD2. The CDR3 runs to 18 residues. Looked up from germline, CDR1 is SNHLY and CDR2 is FYNNEI. With 5 bases clipped from V and 0 bases from J, the junction kept 11 bases outside the gene matches. The CDR3 here is CASSPSEAGGRSTDTQYF. The CDR3, as DNA: TGTGCCAGCAGTCCCTCCGAAGCGGGAGGGCGTAGCACAGATACGCAGTATTTT.

Here the CDR3 DNA reads TGTGCCAGCACCTTGTCTAAGACAGGGAACTATGGCTACACCTTC. The encoded protein is CASTLSKTGNYGYTF. The chain has TRBV7-2 and TRBJ1-2; TRBD1 matches 7 bases. Germline V lookup: CDR1 SGHTA, CDR2 FQGNSA. This CDR3 contains 15 residues. V was clipped by 7 bases and J by 2 bases; unmatched bases: 10.

This clone was observed a few times. V and J are TRBV5-1 and TRBJ2-7, with 11 positions matching TRBD2. Per the germline V gene, CDR1 is SGHRS and CDR2 is YFSETQ. The ends lost 2 bases at V and 1 base at J; junction bases unmatched: 5. This CDR3 has 16 residues. Here the CDR3 reads CASSLTSGSLSYEQYF. The DNA of the CDR3 is TGCGCCAGCAGCTTAACTAGCGGGAGTTTGTCCTACGAGCAGTACTTC.

V is TRBV7-6 and J is TRBJ1-2; TRBD1 agrees at 7 bases. With 5 bases clipped from V and 2 bases from J, the junction kept 5 bases outside the gene matches. The CDR3 has 14 residues. Germline V gene lookup returns CDR1 SGHVS and CDR2 FNYEAQ. The CDR3 DNA reads TGTGCCAGCAGCCCACTACAGGGGAACTATGGCTACACCTTC. Translation gives CASSPLQGNYGYTF.

The chain uses TRBV7-2 and TRBJ1-5, with a weak D call TRBD1 (5 bases). The CDR3 extends over 14 amino acids. Germline-derived CDR1 and CDR2 are SGHTA and FQGNSA. Trimming pared 2 bases from V and 7 bases from J, leaving 12 bases between. CDR3 amino acids: CASSLSGGEQPQHF. DNA for the CDR3: TGTGCCAGCAGCTTAAGTGGGGGGGAACAGCCCCAGCATTTT.

This clone has a handful of counts. The CDR3 DNA sequence: TGTGCCAGCAGGACTTATAGCGGGTCGAACACCGGGGAGCTGTTTTTT. Protein: CASRTYSGSNTGELFF. This rearrangement joins TRBV11-3 to TRBJ2-2; 7 nucleotides match TRBD2. V lost 6 bases and J lost 0; bases outside the gene matches: 7. The germline gives CDR1 SGHNT, CDR2 YENEEA. CDR3 length equals 16 residues.

The CDR3 nucleotides read TGCGCCAGCAGCTTGATGCTAGCGGGAGGAACCGGGGAGCTGTTTTTT. Its translation: CASSLMLAGGTGELFF. The chain uses TRBV5-1 and TRBJ2-2; 11 bases agree with TRBD2. Germline-derived CDR1 and CDR2 are SGHRS and YFSETQ. Trimming took 1 base from V and 5 from J; bases not matched to a gene: 4. The CDR3 has 16 amino acids.

The chain is built from TRBV5-4 and TRBJ2-1; 14 bases agree with TRBD2. Germline V gene sequence: CDR1 SGHNT, CDR2 YYREEE (reference sequence). Trimming removed 4 bases from V and 7 bases from J; junction bases left unmatched: 4. CDR3 length: 15 amino acids. In DNA form, the CDR3 reads TGTGCCAGCAGCCATCGACTAGCGGGAGGGAATGAGCAGTTCTTC. It yields the protein CASSHRLAGGNEQFF.

This clone was observed a few times. The chain carries TRBV7-9 and TRBJ2-7; 15 bases are shared with TRBD2. The CDR3 is 15 residues long. J lost 9 bases, V lost 5 bases, and 8 bases had no gene match. The germline V gene has CDR1 SEHNR and CDR2 FQNEAQ (reference sequence). CDR3 sequence (DNA): TGTGCCAGCAGCCCAGTCGGGACTAGCGGGAGGTGGCAGTACTTC. Its protein product is CASSPVGTSGRWQYF.

The genes are TRBV7-9 and TRBJ1-5; no firm D call. Germline assignment: CDR1 SEHNR and CDR2 FQNEAQ (reference sequence). V dropped 4 bases and J dropped 6 bases, with 10 bases sitting between them. The CDR3 consists of 13 residues. CDR3 sequence: CASSSTSVQPQHF. CDR3 DNA sequence: TGTGCCAGCAGCTCCACTTCCGTTCAGCCCCAGCATTTT.

The chain is built from TRBV7-6 and TRBJ2-7; 7 bases agree with TRBD1. The CDR3 runs to 16 residues. Germline assignment: CDR1 SGHVS and CDR2 FNYEAQ. J gave up 4 bases and V 4 bases, and 13 bases lay outside the gene matches. CDR3 in amino acids: CASSSILLGQRYEQYF. In nucleotides, the CDR3 is TGTGCCAGCAGCTCCATCCTACTGGGACAGAGGTACGAGCAGTACTTC.

This clone came up a few times. This rearrangement joins TRBV5-6 to TRBJ2-1, with D possibly matching TRBD2 (6 bases). CDR3 size: 15 residues. V was shortened by 4 bases and J by 6 bases, with 17 bases between the two germline ends. Germline V gene sequence: CDR1 SGHDT, CDR2 YYEEEE. CDR3 protein: CASSLLHYGGNEQFF. The CDR3 DNA reads as TGTGCCAGCAGCCTGCTGCATTACGGGGGCAATGAGCAGTTCTTC.

The chain couples TRBV5-4 to TRBJ2-1, with 10 bases lining up with TRBD2. V trimming: 0 bases; J trimming: 3 bases; junction bases outside the gene matches: 9. The V gene's germline CDR1 is SGHNT and CDR2 YYREEE (reference sequence). The CDR3 totals 18 residues. The CDR3 sequence is CASSLALAGVNVYNEQFF. CDR3 nucleotides: TGTGCCAGCAGCTTGGCTCTAGCGGGAGTTAATGTCTACAATGAGCAGTTCTTC. The variable domain in full, with the rest retrieved from reference TRBV5-4 and TRBJ2-1, is ETGVTQSPTHLIKTRGQQVTLRCSSQSGHNTVSWYQQALGQGPQFIFQYYREEENGRGNFPPRFSGLQFPNYSSELNVNALELDDSALYLCASSLALAGVNVYNEQFFGPGTRLTVL.

This sequence joins TRBV19 and TRBJ2-7, with TRBD2 identical over 9 bases. The germline gives CDR1 LNHDA, CDR2 SQIVND (reference sequence). The trim removed 1 base at V and 2 bases at J, leaving 0 bases unmatched. This CDR3 is 14 amino acids long. CDR3 nucleotide sequence: TGTGCCAGTAGTATAGGACTAGCGGCCTACGAGCAGTACTTC. Protein sequence: CASSIGLAAYEQYF.

This clone was seen more than once but under ten times. This chain uses TRBV5-8 with TRBJ1-4; the D gene is possibly TRBD1 (6 bases). Between the trimmed V and J ends, which lost 5 bases and 4 bases, there was a span of 15 bases. Germline CDR1 is SGHTS and CDR2 is YDEGEE. This CDR3 comprises 15 residues. The CDR3 spells CASRSQGQYNEKLFF. The CDR3 bases are TGTGCCAGCAGGTCACAAGGACAGTATAATGAAAAACTGTTTTTT. Complete variable domain (other parts from reference TRBV5-8 and TRBJ1-4): EAGVTQSPTHLIKTRGQQATLRCSPISGHTSVYWYQQALGLGLQFLLWYDEGEERNRGNFPPRFSGRQFPNYSSELNVNALELEDSALYLCASRSQGQYNEKLFFGSGTQLSVL.